Each of the 19 T cell receptor beta chains below was sequenced from the same sample in a study of blood T cell repertoires in COVID-19 (dated by TCRdb to 2018 to 2021). The library was generated by the immunoSEQ multiplex PCR assay. In TCRdb, the immuneACCESS table is reduced to in-frame sequences with V and J assigned. These tables do not hold every clone; where another copy was compared, an unresolved V gene accounts for under half, and the others remain unexplained. This sample lists approximately 140,000 clones; 70% to 90% were detected once. The ten largest clones add up to approximately 1.2% of the sample. The specimen sequenced was PBMCs or T cells enriched from blood (not recorded which). The origin of the receptors is a woman in her twenties or thirties with acute COVID-19.

The CDR3 spells CASSRESEQYF. The CDR3 DNA reads as TGTGCCAGCAGCCGGGAGTCCGAGCAGTACTTC. The V call is TRBV6-2 or TRBV6-3, the J call TRBJ2-7, with D perhaps TRBD2 (6 bases). V lost 6 bases to trimming and J lost 6 bases, with 9 bases between them. The CDR3 sequence is 11 residues long. Germline lookup yields CDR1 MNHEY and CDR2 SVGEGT.

V gene TRBV12-3 or TRBV12-4 combines with J gene TRBJ2-1; D not certain. This CDR3 is 13 amino acids long. Trimming cost V 4 bases and J 7 bases, with 11 bases left between them. CDR3 protein: CASSSPYGNEQFF. The CDR3 nucleotides read TGTGCCAGCAGTTCCCCGTACGGGAATGAGCAGTTCTTC.

The V gene is TRBV5-4, the J gene TRBJ2-7, with 8 bases lining up with TRBD2. Germline V gene lookup returns CDR1 SGHNT and CDR2 YYREEE (reference sequence). Trimming cost V 4 bases and J 1 base; bases outside gene matches: 13. CDR3 size: 17 residues. The CDR3 spells CASSQGKLSGKSYEQYF. CDR3 bases: TGTGCCAGCAGCCAAGGTAAACTTAGCGGGAAATCCTACGAGCAGTACTTC.

This clone was seen only once. The chain combines TRBV5-1 with TRBJ1-2; D not certain. This CDR3 contains 13 residues. Germline assignment: CDR1 SGHRS and CDR2 YFSETQ. Between the trimmed V and J ends, which lost 3 bases and 8 bases, there was a span of 14 bases. The CDR3 bases are TGCGCCAGCAGCTCCGTCTCTATTAACGGCTACACCTTC. Its translation is CASSSVSINGYTF.

This chain connects TRBV4-2 to TRBJ1-4; 9 nucleotides align to TRBD1. Germline V gene sequence: CDR1 LGHNA, CDR2 YNFKEQ. The CDR3 is 14 amino acids. The trim removed 4 bases at V and 8 bases at J, leaving 5 bases unmatched. Here the CDR3 reads CASSPWTGEEKLFF. The CDR3, as DNA: TGTGCCAGCAGCCCGTGGACAGGGGAGGAAAAACTGTTTTTT.

The chain employs TRBV19 and TRBJ2-7; D possibly corresponds to TRBD2 (6 bases). Deletions cut 5 bases from V and 7 bases from J, with 18 bases between. Looked up from germline, CDR1 is LNHDA and CDR2 is SQIVND (reference sequence). CDR3 size: 14 residues. In DNA, the CDR3 is TGTGCCAGTAGTCGGGGCGGGACGTTGGGAGAGCAGTACTTC. As protein: CASSRGGTLGEQYF. The full variable domain, completed using reference TRBV19 and TRBJ2-7, is DGGITQSPKYLFRKEGQNVTLSCEQNLNHDAMYWYRQDPGQGLRLIYYSQIVNDFQKGDIAEGYSVSREKKESFPLTVTSAQKNPTAFYLCASSRGGTLGEQYFGPGTRLTVT.

This clone was recorded only once. This chain joins TRBV4-2 and TRBJ1-1, with TRBD1 identical over 7 bases. The junction had 4 bases not matched to a gene; V was cut back by 5 bases and J by 1 base. The germline CDR1 and CDR2 sequences are LGHNA and YNFKEQ. The CDR3 has 14 amino acids. The DNA of the CDR3 is TGTGCCAGCAGCTATGACAGGGCGAACACTGAAGCTTTCTTT. Amino acid sequence: CASSYDRANTEAFF.

This sequence joins TRBV19 and TRBJ2-5; no clear D. The CDR3 totals 13 residues. From germline, CDR1 is LNHDA and CDR2 SQIVND (reference sequence). The V end was cut by 1 base, the J end by 4 bases, with 7 bases between. CDR3 DNA: TGTGCCAGTAGTATAGGCAGAGGAGAGACCCAGTACTTC. Translating it yields CASSIGRGETQYF.

The chain carries TRBV19 and TRBJ2-3; TRBD1 aligns across 7 bases. V dropped 5 bases and J dropped 4; count of bases not matched to a gene: 12. CDR1 and CDR2 (germline): LNHDA, SQIVND (reference sequence). The CDR3 totals 16 residues. The CDR3 is CASSSRTGTRADTQYF. DNA for the CDR3: TGTGCCAGTAGTTCGCGGACAGGTACGAGGGCAGATACGCAGTATTTT.

This clone was counted between two and nine times. The V call is TRBV21-1, the J call TRBJ1-2; the table's TRBD1 call for D was not verified on the DNA. TRBV21-1 corresponds to a pseudogene. This CDR3 is 14 amino acids long. Here the CDR3 DNA reads TGTGCCAGCCCTACCGACAGGGAGAACTATGGCTACACCTTC. Translated: CASPTDRENYGYTF.

The chain uses TRBV6-2 or TRBV6-3 and TRBJ1-5, with TRBD1 identical over 7 bases. The germline gives CDR1 MNHEY, CDR2 SVGEGT. The CDR3 spans 13 residues. V trimming: 6 bases; J trimming: 5 bases; junction bases outside the gene matches: 4. The CDR3 reads CASSDRVHQPQHF. In DNA, the CDR3 is TGTGCCAGCAGCGACAGGGTCCATCAGCCCCAGCATTTT.

The V gene is TRBV18, the J gene TRBJ1-1, with D unresolved. Germline V gene lookup returns CDR1 KGHSH and CDR2 LQKENI. Trimming cost V 1 base and J 2 bases, with 14 bases left between them. This CDR3 region has 16 residues. CDR3 nucleotide sequence: TGTGCCAGCTCACCACTTATTGCCAGTCCAAACACTGAAGCTTTCTTT. Residues: CASSPLIASPNTEAFF.

The J gene is TRBJ1-2, the V gene TRBV6-6; possible D gene TRBD1, 6 bases. CDR1 MNHNY and CDR2 SVGAGI come from the germline V gene (reference sequence). V was trimmed by 7 bases and J by 7 bases, leaving 19 bases between them. The CDR3 totals 14 residues. CDR3 protein: CASTLRAGAAGYTF. The CDR3 nucleotides are TGTGCCAGCACCCTTAGGGCAGGGGCCGCTGGCTACACCTTC.

This clone was recorded only once. The rearrangement uses TRBV9 and TRBJ2-1, with TRBD2 identical over 9 bases. This CDR3 spans 17 amino acids. V dropped 0 bases and J dropped 2; count of bases not matched to a gene: 6. Germline-derived CDR1 and CDR2 are SGDLS and YYNGEE. The DNA for the CDR3 is TGTGCCAGCAGCGTAGGGTCTAGCGGGGACACCTACAATGAGCAGTTCTTC. Translating it yields CASSVGSSGDTYNEQFF.

The V gene is TRBV7-2, the J gene TRBJ1-2; D is ambiguous. Trimming cost V 0 bases and J 5 bases, with 7 bases left between them. The CDR3 is made up of 13 amino acids. CDR1 and CDR2 from the germline V gene are SGHTA and FQGNSA. CDR3 DNA: TGTGCCAGCAGCTTAGCGGGAGGATATGGCTACACCTTC. It yields the protein CASSLAGGYGYTF.

The chain recombines TRBV30 with TRBJ1-2; 8 bases line up with TRBD1. V gave up 6 bases and J gave up 8 bases; unmatched junction bases: 8. The CDR3 runs 12 residues. CDR1 is GTSNPN and CDR2 is SVGIG in the germline V gene (reference sequence). CDR3: CACQGQGQGYTF. CDR3 DNA sequence: TGTGCCTGCCAAGGACAGGGCCAGGGCTACACCTTC.

The V gene is TRBV19, the J gene TRBJ1-5; no reliable D call. This CDR3 is built from 14 residues. Trimming shortened V by 0 bases and J by 4 bases, and 7 bases separated the two germline ends. CDR1 and CDR2 from the germline V gene are LNHDA and SQIVND (reference sequence). As DNA, the CDR3 is TGTGCCAGTAGTATAGACAGCGGTAATCAGCCCCAGCATTTT. This translates into CASSIDSGNQPQHF.

The rearrangement uses TRBV28 and TRBJ2-4, with 7 bases fitting TRBD2. The CDR3 contains 15 residues. V was clipped by 4 bases and J by 0 bases; unmatched bases: 3. The germline V gene encodes CDR1 MDHEN and CDR2 SYDVKM. The CDR3 sequence: CASSSPGGAKNIQYF. DNA for the CDR3: TGTGCCAGCAGTTCGCCGGGGGGAGCCAAAAACATTCAGTACTTC.

This clone was seen a handful of times. This chain links TRBV2 with TRBJ1-1, with unresolved D. Trimming pared 6 bases from V and 1 base from J, leaving 12 bases between. The CDR3 runs 14 residues. Germline CDR1 and CDR2: SNHLY and FYNNEI. The CDR3 is CASRRETSNTEAFF. As DNA, the CDR3 is TGTGCCAGCAGGAGGGAAACGTCGAACACTGAAGCTTTCTTT.